The 27 T cell receptor beta chains presented below share a single source sample, sequenced in a study of blood T cell repertoires in COVID-19. Sequenced by immunoSEQ multiplex PCR; TCRdb stores in-frame clones only, minus some. The sample contains about 40,000 clones, around 85% of which appear only once. The sequenced material came from peripheral blood. The receptors shown here come from a woman aged 55 to 70 with acute or convalescent COVID-19.

J is TRBJ2-6 and V is TRBV6-6; maybe TRBD2 (5 bases). Germline V gives CDR1 MNHNY, CDR2 SVGAGI (reference sequence). There are 18 residues in the CDR3. Trimming left V 5 bases short and J 0 bases short, with 17 bases between. The CDR3 region has the DNA TGTGCCAGCAGTCCGATGGCAAGGGAGAGCTCTGGGGCCAACGTCCTGACTTTC. Amino acids: CASSPMARESSGANVLTF.

A single count supports this clone. The V gene is TRBV6-5, the J gene TRBJ2-5, with TRBD1 matching 9 bases. Germline-derived CDR1 and CDR2 are MNHEY and SVGAGI. The V gene end was trimmed by 5 bases and the J gene end by 2 bases; junction bases not matched to a gene: 3. This CDR3 is 14 amino acids long. The CDR3 DNA is TGTGCCAGCAGTAACAGGGGGCATCAAGAGACCCAGTACTTC. As protein: CASSNRGHQETQYF.

This sequence joins TRBV19 and TRBJ1-1; D is unclear. V was pared by 5 bases and J by 0 bases, with 7 bases between. This CDR3 contains 13 residues. Germline V CDR1 and CDR2: LNHDA, SQIVND (reference sequence). The CDR3 bases are TGTGCCAGTAGTCAGTACATGAACACTGAAGCTTTCTTT. Its protein is CASSQYMNTEAFF.

The chain has TRBV5-1 and TRBJ1-2; D is unresolved. V was clipped by 1 base and J by 8 bases, with 12 bases between them. The germline CDR1 and CDR2 sequences are SGHRS and YFSETQ. The CDR3 runs 13 residues. The CDR3 DNA follows: TGCGCCAGCAGCTTGCACCCTAGGGAGGGCTACACCTTC. This translates into CASSLHPREGYTF.

This clone showed up just once. The V call is TRBV5-8, the J call TRBJ2-1, with D possibly being TRBD2 (6 bases). This CDR3 has 17 amino acids. V lost 1 base, J lost 7 bases, and 21 bases lay in between. The germline CDR1 and CDR2 sequences are SGHTS and YDEGEE. In DNA form, the CDR3 reads TGTGCCAGCAGCTTGACCGGGACTCGAGGAGAGCGGAATGAGCAGTTCTTC. Protein sequence: CASSLTGTRGERNEQFF.

This clone was recorded once. The V and J genes are TRBV6-1 and TRBJ2-7; D perhaps matches TRBD1 (7 bases). V was shortened by 4 bases and J by 0 bases, with 25 bases between the two germline ends. This CDR3 is 19 amino acids long. The germline V gene encodes CDR1 MNHNS and CDR2 SASEGT. This CDR3 is CASSVTIPQGGTASYEQYF. CDR3 bases: TGTGCCAGCAGTGTAACGATTCCCCAAGGCGGGACAGCCTCCTACGAGCAGTACTTC.

V is TRBV30 and J is TRBJ1-2; possibly TRBD1 for D (5 bases). Germline V gene data show CDR1 as GTSNPN and CDR2 as SVGIG (reference sequence). This CDR3 has 13 residues. The V end lost 3 bases, the J end lost 4 bases, and 12 bases lay between the germline ends. The CDR3 here is CAWSIPGSYGYTF. The CDR3 bases are TGTGCCTGGAGCATTCCAGGGTCCTATGGCTACACCTTC.

V and J are TRBV11-2 and TRBJ1-5, with a possible D match to TRBD1 (6 bases). The CDR3 is made up of 16 amino acids. The V end was cut by 1 base, the J end by 3 bases, with 13 bases between. CDR1 and CDR2 (germline): SGHAT, FQNNGV. In nucleotides, the CDR3 is TGTGCCAGCAGCTTAGGGGCCAGGGGAAACAATCAGCCCCAGCATTTT. It yields the protein CASSLGARGNNQPQHF. Combining the CDR3 with reference TRBV11-2 and TRBJ1-5 gives the whole variable domain EAGVAQSPRYKIIEKRQSVAFWCNPISGHATLYWYQQILGQGPKLLIQFQNNGVVDDSQLPKDRFSAERLKGVDSTLKIQPAKLEDSAVYLCASSLGARGNNQPQHFGDGTRLSIL.

The chain couples TRBV7-9 to TRBJ2-1; 7 positions agree with TRBD2. Germline CDR1 SEHNR, CDR2 FQNEAQ (reference sequence). The CDR3 totals 12 residues. The junction had 5 bases not matched to a gene; V was cut back by 5 bases and J by 10 bases. The DNA of the CDR3 is TGTGCCAGCAGCCGGACTAGGGCGGAGCAGTTCTTC. Protein: CASSRTRAEQFF.

The chain uses TRBV30 and TRBJ1-3; D might be TRBD1 (6 bases). V was trimmed by 3 bases and J by 1 base, leaving 13 bases between them. Germline CDR1 reads GTSNPN; CDR2 reads SVGIG (reference sequence). CDR3 size: 15 residues. This chain's CDR3 is CAWSAWTVSGNTIYF. CDR3 DNA: TGTGCCTGGAGCGCCTGGACAGTTTCTGGAAACACCATATATTTT.

V usage is TRBV19 and J usage is TRBJ1-5; D is uncertain. Trimming removed 0 bases from V and 15 bases from J, with 15 bases in between. This CDR3 is built from 13 residues. CDR1 and CDR2 (germline): LNHDA, SQIVND (reference sequence). CDR3 residues: CASSIDLGGYPHF. CDR3 nucleotide sequence: TGTGCCAGTAGTATAGATCTGGGAGGATACCCGCATTTT.

This clone was detected a few times. The V and J genes are TRBV2 and TRBJ2-1; the match to TRBD2 covers 10 bases. The germline V gene has CDR1 SNHLY and CDR2 FYNNEI. J lost 4 bases, V lost 6 bases, and 12 bases had no gene match. The CDR3 loop spans 17 amino acids. CDR3 amino acids: CASRSFRTSGVYNEQFF. The CDR3 DNA sequence: TGTGCCAGCAGGTCTTTCAGGACTAGCGGAGTTTACAATGAGCAGTTCTTC.

The gene calls are TRBV21-1 and TRBJ2-3; the table's D call of TRBD1 was not tested on the DNA. TRBV21-1 is a listed pseudogene. The CDR3 extends over 17 amino acids. DNA for the CDR3: TGTGCCAGCAGCAGATCATACAGGGGTCTGAGCACAGATACGCAGTATTTT. Translated, it gives CASSRSYRGLSTDTQYF.

Only one count was recorded for this clone. This sequence joins TRBV5-1 and TRBJ1-5, with 12 bases fitting TRBD1. This CDR3 has 16 residues. CDR1 is SGHRS, CDR2 YFSETQ, per germline. The V and J ends lost 4 bases and 9 bases, in that order; junction bases with no gene match: 11. For the CDR3, the DNA is TGCGCCAGCAGCCCCCGGGACAGGGGGCCTAGGTGGCCCCAGCATTTT. Amino acid sequence: CASSPRDRGPRWPQHF.

The V gene is TRBV14, the J gene TRBJ2-1, with D tentatively TRBD2 (5 bases). Per germline, CDR1 SGHDN and CDR2 FVKESK. Trimming removed 0 bases from V and 3 bases from J, with 12 bases in between. CDR3 length: 16 residues. DNA of the CDR3: TGTGCCAGCAGCCAAGATCGTCTAGCCGGCTACAATGAGCAGTTCTTC. It translates to CASSQDRLAGYNEQFF.

The rearrangement joins TRBV27 to TRBJ1-5; 9 positions match TRBD1. The germline V gene has CDR1 MNHEY and CDR2 SMNVEV (reference sequence). The CDR3 covers 15 residues. Losses at the gene ends were 6 bases for V and 5 bases for J; bases not matched to a gene: 8. CDR3: CASRPRQGGHQPQHF. In nucleotides, the CDR3 is TGTGCCAGCAGACCCCGACAGGGGGGGCATCAGCCCCAGCATTTT.

The CDR3 loop reads CAWSAGSYGYTF. DNA for the CDR3: TGTGCCTGGAGTGCCGGTTCGTATGGCTACACCTTC. The J gene is TRBJ1-2, the V gene TRBV30; no clear D gene. The germline gives CDR1 GTSNPN, CDR2 SVGIG (reference sequence). The CDR3 has 12 residues. V was pared by 1 base and J by 5 bases, with 8 bases between. Full variable domain (remainder filled in from reference TRBV30 and TRBJ1-2): SQTIHQWPATLVQPVGSPLSLECTVEGTSNPNLYWYRQAAGRGLQLLFYSVGIGQISSEVPQNLSASRPQDRQFILSSKKLLLSDSGFYLCAWSAGSYGYTFGSGTRLTVV.

The chain joins TRBV4-1 to TRBJ1-4; 9 bases fit TRBD1. V gave up 3 bases and J gave up 10 bases; unmatched junction bases: 9. In germline, CDR1 is MGHRA, CDR2 YSYEKL. The CDR3 has 15 residues. The CDR3 sequence: CASSQTGTGTGKLFF. The DNA for the CDR3 is TGCGCCAGCAGCCAGACCGGGACAGGGACTGGAAAACTGTTTTTT.

J is TRBJ2-1 and V is TRBV29-1; the D gene is possibly TRBD1 (6 bases). Germline CDR1 SQVTM, CDR2 ANQGSEA. Trimming removed 7 bases from V and 7 bases from J, with 17 bases in between. CDR3 size: 13 residues. The CDR3 DNA is TGCAGCGCTAAGAGGCACAGGGAGAATGAGCAGTTCTTC. Translating gives CSAKRHRENEQFF.

The V call is TRBV7-9, the J call TRBJ2-2; tentative D call: TRBD2 (6 bases). This CDR3 comprises 16 residues. The germline V gene has CDR1 SEHNR and CDR2 FQNEAQ (reference sequence). The V and J ends lost 0 bases and 4 bases respectively, with 12 bases between them. DNA for the CDR3: TGTGCCAGCAGCTTAGCCCAAATCGGGGGCACCGGGGAGCTGTTTTTT. Amino acid sequence: CASSLAQIGGTGELFF.

The genes are TRBV7-8 and TRBJ1-6, with a possible D match to TRBD1 (5 bases). The CDR3 consists of 15 residues. Germline V gene lookup returns CDR1 SGHVS and CDR2 FQNEAQ. Trimming left V 1 base short and J 6 bases short, with 10 bases between. CDR3: CASSLVGGANSPLHF. The CDR3 DNA reads TGTGCCAGCAGCTTAGTCGGGGGAGCTAATTCACCCCTCCACTTT.

This clone has only a few counts. V gene TRBV9 combines with J gene TRBJ1-1; D gene unclear. Germline V gene lookup returns CDR1 SGDLS and CDR2 YYNGEE. With 0 bases removed from V and 10 bases from J, the gap between germline ends came to 16 bases. This CDR3 spans 14 amino acids. CDR3 DNA sequence: TGTGCCAGCAGCGTAGCGGGTAGGGCGGGCCGAGCTTTCTTT. As protein: CASSVAGRAGRAFF.

The J gene is TRBJ2-7, the V gene TRBV27, with 8 bases that match TRBD2. CDR3 length: 15 amino acids. Germline CDR1 is MNHEY and CDR2 is SMNVEV (reference sequence). Trimming cost V 1 base and J 3 bases; bases outside gene matches: 5. In DNA, the CDR3 is TGTGCCAGCAGTTTATACCCGGGGGGGGTCTACGAGCAGTACTTC. Protein product: CASSLYPGGVYEQYF.

This chain joins TRBV30 and TRBJ2-7; D is uncertain. Germline-derived CDR1 and CDR2 are GTSNPN and SVGIG (reference sequence). The CDR3 length is 12 residues. The germline V and J ends were trimmed by 3 bases and 7 bases, with 13 bases remaining between them. The CDR3 DNA is TGTGCCTGGAGCGCTAGTTTCGGGGAGCAGTACTTC. Translated, it gives CAWSASFGEQYF.

V gene TRBV29-1 combines with J gene TRBJ1-2; no clear D gene. Trimming left V 6 bases short and J 8 bases short, with 16 bases between. Looked up from germline, CDR1 is SQVTM and CDR2 is ANQGSEA. The CDR3 loop spans 12 amino acids. The CDR3 nucleotides are TGCAGCGTGTCCGGTGGAGGTACAGGCTACACCTTC. Encoded protein: CSVSGGGTGYTF.

The chain carries TRBV18 and TRBJ2-1; maybe TRBD2 (6 bases). The CDR3 length is 14 residues. Trimming took off 0 bases at V and 3 bases at J, with 6 bases between the two ends. Germline CDR1 reads KGHSH; CDR2 reads LQKENI. The CDR3 protein is CASSPPGLYNEQFF. The CDR3, as DNA: TGTGCCAGCTCACCACCGGGACTCTACAATGAGCAGTTCTTC.

This clone has just a few counts. This chain joins TRBV18 and TRBJ2-7; 9 nucleotides align to TRBD1. V shed 0 bases, J shed 3 bases, and the junction held 0 bases outside the gene matches. The CDR3 has 14 residues. Germline CDR1 and CDR2: KGHSH and LQKENI. The CDR3 is CASSPPGQGYEQYF. Here the CDR3 DNA reads TGTGCCAGCTCACCACCGGGACAGGGCTACGAGCAGTACTTC.